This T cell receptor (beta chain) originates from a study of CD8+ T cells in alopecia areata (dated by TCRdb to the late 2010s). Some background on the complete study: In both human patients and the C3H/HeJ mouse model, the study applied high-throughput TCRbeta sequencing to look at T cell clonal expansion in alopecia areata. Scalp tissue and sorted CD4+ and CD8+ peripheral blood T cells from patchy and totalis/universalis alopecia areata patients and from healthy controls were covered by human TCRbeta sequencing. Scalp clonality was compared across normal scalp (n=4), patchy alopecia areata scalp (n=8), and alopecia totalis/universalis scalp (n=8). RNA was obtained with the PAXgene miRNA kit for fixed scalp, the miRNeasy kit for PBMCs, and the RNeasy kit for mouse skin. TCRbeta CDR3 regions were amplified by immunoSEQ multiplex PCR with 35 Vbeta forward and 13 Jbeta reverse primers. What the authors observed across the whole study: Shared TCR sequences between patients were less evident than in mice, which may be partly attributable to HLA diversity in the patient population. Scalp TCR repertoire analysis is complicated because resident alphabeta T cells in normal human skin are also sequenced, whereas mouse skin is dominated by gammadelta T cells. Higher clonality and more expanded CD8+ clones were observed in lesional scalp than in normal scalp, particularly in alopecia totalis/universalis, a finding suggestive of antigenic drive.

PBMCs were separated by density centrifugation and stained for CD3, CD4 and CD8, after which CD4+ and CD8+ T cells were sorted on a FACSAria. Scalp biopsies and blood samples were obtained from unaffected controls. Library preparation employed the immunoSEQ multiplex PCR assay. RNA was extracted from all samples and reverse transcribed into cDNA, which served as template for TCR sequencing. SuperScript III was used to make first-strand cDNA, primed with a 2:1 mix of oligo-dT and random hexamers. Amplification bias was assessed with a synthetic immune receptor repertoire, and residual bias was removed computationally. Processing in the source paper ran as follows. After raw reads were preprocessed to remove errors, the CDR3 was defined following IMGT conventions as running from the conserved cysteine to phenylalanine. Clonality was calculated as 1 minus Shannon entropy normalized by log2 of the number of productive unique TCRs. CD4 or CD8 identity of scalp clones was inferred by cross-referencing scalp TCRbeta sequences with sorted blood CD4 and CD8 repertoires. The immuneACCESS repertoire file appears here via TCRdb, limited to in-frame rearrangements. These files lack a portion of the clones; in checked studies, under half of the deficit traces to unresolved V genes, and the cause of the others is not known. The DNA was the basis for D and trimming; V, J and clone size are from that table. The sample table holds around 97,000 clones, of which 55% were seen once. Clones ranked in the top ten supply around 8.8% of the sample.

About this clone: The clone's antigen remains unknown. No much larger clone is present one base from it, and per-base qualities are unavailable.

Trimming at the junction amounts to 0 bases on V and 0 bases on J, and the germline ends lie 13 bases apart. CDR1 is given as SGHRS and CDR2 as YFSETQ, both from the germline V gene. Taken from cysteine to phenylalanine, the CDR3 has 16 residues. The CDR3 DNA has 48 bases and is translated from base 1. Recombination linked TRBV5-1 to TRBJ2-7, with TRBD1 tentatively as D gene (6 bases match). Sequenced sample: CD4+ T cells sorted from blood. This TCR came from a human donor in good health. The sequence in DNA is TGCGCCAGCAGCTTGGCCCCGAGGGACAACTCCTACGAGCAGTACTTC. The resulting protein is CASSLAPRDNSYEQYF.